This T cell receptor (beta chain) was sequenced during a study of spatial heterogeneity in lung cancer. Study at large: Every unique TCR and UMI combination, on average, appeared more than ten times in raw reads.

CDR1 is GTSNPN and CDR2 is SVGIG in the germline V gene (reference sequence). The CDR3 sequence is 13 residues long. V dropped 0 bases and J dropped 4 bases, with 9 bases sitting between them. This sample's time point: blood at routine non-recurrence follow-up after resection. The study sequenced unsorted whole RNA from tumor, nontumor lung or frozen PBMC. Many counts were recorded for this clonotype. The target antigen is unknown. TCRdb passed the 5' RACE reads through MiXCR, listing each CDR3 protein once. The sample holds around 40,000 distinct CDR3 sequences; more than 6.5% are singletons and the top ten take roughly 8.8%. Whole-study results and caveats: Expanded tumor TCRs that were ubiquitous appeared in blood more at resection than follow-up.

The material sequenced was PBMCs, taken at follow-up. The chain carries TRBV30 and TRBJ1-1, with a possible D match to TRBD1 (5 bases). This clonotype originated in a male donor with early-stage non-small cell lung cancer. CDR3 loop: CAWSVDGGTEAFF. The CDR3 nucleotides read TGTGCCTGGAGTGTAGACGGGGGCACTGAAGCTTTCTTT.